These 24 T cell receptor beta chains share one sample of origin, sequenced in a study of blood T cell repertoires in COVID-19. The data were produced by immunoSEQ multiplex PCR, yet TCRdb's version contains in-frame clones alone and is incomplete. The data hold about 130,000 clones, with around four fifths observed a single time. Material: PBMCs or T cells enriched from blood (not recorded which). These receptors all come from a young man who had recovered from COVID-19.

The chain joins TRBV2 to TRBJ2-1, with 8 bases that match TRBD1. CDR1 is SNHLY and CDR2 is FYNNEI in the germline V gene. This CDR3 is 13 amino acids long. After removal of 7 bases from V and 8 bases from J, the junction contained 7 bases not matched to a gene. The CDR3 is CASNRQGNYEQFF. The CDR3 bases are TGTGCCAGCAACCGACAGGGGAACTATGAGCAGTTCTTC.

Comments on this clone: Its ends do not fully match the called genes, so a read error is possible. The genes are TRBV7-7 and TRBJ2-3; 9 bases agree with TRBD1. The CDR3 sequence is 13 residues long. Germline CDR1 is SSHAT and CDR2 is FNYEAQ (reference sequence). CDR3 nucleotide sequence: TGTGCTAGCAGCACCGGGACAGGGACCACGCAGTATTTT. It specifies CASSTGTGTTQYF.

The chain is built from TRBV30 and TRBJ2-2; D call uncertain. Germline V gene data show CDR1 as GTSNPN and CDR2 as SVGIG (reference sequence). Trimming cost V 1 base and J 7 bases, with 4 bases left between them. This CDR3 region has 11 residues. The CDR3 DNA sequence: TGTGCCTGGAGTGGTAACGGGGAGCTGTTTTTT. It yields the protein CAWSGNGELFF.

The CDR3 is CASNLRTSGTYNEQFF. CDR3 DNA: TGTGCCAGCAACCTACGGACTAGCGGGACCTACAATGAGCAGTTCTTC. The chain employs TRBV2 and TRBJ2-1, with 12 bases identical to TRBD2. Trimming at V came to 7 bases and at J to 2 bases, leaving 6 bases not matched to a gene. In germline, CDR1 is SNHLY, CDR2 FYNNEI. The length of the CDR3 is 16 residues.

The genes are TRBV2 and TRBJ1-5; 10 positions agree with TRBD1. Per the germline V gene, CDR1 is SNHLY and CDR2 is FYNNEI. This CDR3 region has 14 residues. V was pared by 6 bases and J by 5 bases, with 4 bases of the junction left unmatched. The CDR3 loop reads CASRDRGFDQPQHF. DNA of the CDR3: TGTGCCAGCAGGGACAGGGGGTTTGATCAGCCCCAGCATTTT.

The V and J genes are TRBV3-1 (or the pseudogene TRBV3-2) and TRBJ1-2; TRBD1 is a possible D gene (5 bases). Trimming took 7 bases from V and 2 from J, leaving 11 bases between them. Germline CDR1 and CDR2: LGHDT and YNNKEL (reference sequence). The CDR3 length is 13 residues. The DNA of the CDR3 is TGTGCCAGCACCCCGGGGGAGAACTATGGCTACACCTTC. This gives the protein CASTPGENYGYTF.

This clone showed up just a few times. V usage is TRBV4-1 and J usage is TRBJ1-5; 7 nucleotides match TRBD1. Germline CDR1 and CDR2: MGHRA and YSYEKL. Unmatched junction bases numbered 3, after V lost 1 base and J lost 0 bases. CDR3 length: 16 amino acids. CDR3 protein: CASSQGTGDSNQPQHF. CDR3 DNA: TGCGCCAGCAGCCAAGGTACAGGGGATAGCAATCAGCCCCAGCATTTT.

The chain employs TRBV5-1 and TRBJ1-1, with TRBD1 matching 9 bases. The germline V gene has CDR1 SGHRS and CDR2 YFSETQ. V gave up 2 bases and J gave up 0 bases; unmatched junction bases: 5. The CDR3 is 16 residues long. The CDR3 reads CASSLQGAGVNTEAFF. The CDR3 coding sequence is TGCGCCAGCAGCTTACAGGGGGCAGGGGTGAACACTGAAGCTTTCTTT. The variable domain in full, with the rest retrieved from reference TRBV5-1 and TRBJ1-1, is KAGVTQTPRYLIKTRGQQVTLSCSPISGHRSVSWYQQTPGQGLQFLFEYFSETQRNKGNFPGRFSGRQFSNSRSEMNVSTLELGDSALYLCASSLQGAGVNTEAFFGQGTRLTVV.

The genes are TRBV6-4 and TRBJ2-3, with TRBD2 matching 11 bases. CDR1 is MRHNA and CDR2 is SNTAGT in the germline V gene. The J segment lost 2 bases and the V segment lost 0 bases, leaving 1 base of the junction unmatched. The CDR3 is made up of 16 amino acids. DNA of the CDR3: TGTGCCAGCAGTGACTCTAGCGGGGGGGCCACAGATACGCAGTATTTT. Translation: CASSDSSGGATDTQYF.

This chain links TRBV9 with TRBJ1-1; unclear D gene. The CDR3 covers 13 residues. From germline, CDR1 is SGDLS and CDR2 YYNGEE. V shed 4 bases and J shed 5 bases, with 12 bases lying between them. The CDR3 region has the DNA TGTGCCAGCAGCATGGGTGTACAGACTGAAGCTTTCTTT. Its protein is CASSMGVQTEAFF.

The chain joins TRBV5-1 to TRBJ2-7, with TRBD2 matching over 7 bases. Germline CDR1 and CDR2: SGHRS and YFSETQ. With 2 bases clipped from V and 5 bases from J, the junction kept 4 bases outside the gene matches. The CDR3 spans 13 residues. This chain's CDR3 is CASSFKRGDEQYF. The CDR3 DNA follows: TGCGCCAGCAGCTTCAAGCGGGGAGACGAGCAGTACTTC.

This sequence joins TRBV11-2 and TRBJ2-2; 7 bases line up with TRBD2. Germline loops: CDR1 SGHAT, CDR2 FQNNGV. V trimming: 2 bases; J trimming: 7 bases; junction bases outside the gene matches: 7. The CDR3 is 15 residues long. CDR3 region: CASSLIAGVNGELFF. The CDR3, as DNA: TGTGCCAGCAGCTTAATTGCGGGGGTTAACGGGGAGCTGTTTTTT.

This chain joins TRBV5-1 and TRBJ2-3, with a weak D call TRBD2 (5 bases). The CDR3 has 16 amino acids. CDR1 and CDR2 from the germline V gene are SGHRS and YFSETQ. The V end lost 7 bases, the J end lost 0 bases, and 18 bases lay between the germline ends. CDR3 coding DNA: TGCGCCAGCTTAGAAGGTGGGAGAGCTAGCACAGATACGCAGTATTTT. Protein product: CASLEGGRASTDTQYF.

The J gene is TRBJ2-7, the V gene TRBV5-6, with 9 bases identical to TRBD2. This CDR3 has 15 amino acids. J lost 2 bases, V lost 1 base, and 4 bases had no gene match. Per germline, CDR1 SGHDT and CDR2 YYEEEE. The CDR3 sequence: CASSLRAGGPYEQYF. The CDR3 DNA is TGTGCCAGCAGCTTGAGGGCGGGAGGGCCCTACGAGCAGTACTTC. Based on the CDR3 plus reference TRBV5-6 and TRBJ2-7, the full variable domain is DAGVTQSPTHLIKTRGQQVTLRCSPKSGHDTVSWYQQALGQGPQFIFQYYEEEERQRGNFPDRFSGHQFPNYSSELNVNALLLGDSALYLCASSLRAGGPYEQYFGPGTRLTVT.

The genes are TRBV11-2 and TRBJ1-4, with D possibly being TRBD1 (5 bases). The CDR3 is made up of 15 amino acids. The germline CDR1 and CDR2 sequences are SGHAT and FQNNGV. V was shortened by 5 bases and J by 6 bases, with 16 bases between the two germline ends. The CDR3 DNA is TGTGCCAGCAGCCCCTACAGGACCTCGGATGAAAAACTGTTTTTT. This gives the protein CASSPYRTSDEKLFF.

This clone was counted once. CDR3 amino acids: CASSQDYGYPRHENTGELFF. CDR3 coding DNA: TGCGCCAGCAGCCAAGATTACGGCTACCCCAGGCACGAGAACACCGGGGAGCTGTTTTTT. The chain joins TRBV4-1 to TRBJ2-2; D remains ambiguous. The CDR3 has 20 residues. Trimming removed 0 bases at V and 1 base at J, with 21 bases between. Germline CDR1 reads MGHRA; CDR2 reads YSYEKL.

The CDR3 here is CASSPHMNTEAFF. The CDR3 DNA reads as TGTGCCAGCAGTCCACATATGAACACTGAAGCTTTCTTT. The V gene is TRBV28, the J gene TRBJ1-1; D is unresolved. V was shortened by 5 bases and J by 0 bases, with 7 bases between the two germline ends. CDR3 length equals 13 residues. Germline loops: CDR1 MDHEN, CDR2 SYDVKM.

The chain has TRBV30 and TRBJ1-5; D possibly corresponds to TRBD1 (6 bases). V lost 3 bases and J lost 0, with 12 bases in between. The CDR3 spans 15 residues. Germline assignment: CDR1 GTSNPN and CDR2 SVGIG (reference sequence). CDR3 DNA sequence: TGTGCCTGGAGGCCAACAGGGAGTAGCAATCAGCCCCAGCATTTT. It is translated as CAWRPTGSSNQPQHF.

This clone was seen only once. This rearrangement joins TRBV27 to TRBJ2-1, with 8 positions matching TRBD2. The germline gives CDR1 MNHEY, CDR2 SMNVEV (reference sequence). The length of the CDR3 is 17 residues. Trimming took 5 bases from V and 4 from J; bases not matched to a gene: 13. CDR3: CASSPPQRGLTYNEQFF. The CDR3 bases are TGTGCCAGCAGTCCCCCCCAGCGGGGGCTTACTTACAATGAGCAGTTCTTC.

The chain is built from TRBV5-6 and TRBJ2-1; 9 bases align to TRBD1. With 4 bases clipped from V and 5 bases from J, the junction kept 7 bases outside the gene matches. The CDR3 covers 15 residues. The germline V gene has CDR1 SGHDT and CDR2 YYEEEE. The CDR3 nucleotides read TGTGCCAGCAGCCGTGGGACAGGGAAAAACAATGAGCAGTTCTTC. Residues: CASSRGTGKNNEQFF. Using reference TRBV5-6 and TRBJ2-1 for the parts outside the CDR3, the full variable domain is DAGVTQSPTHLIKTRGQQVTLRCSPKSGHDTVSWYQQALGQGPQFIFQYYEEEERQRGNFPDRFSGHQFPNYSSELNVNALLLGDSALYLCASSRGTGKNNEQFFGPGTRLTVL.

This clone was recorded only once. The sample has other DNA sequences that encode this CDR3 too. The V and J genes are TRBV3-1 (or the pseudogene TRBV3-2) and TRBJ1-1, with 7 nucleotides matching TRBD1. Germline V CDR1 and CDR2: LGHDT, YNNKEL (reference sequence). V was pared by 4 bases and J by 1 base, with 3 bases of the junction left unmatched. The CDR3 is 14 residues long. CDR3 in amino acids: CASSPQGGNTEAFF. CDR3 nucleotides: TGTGCCAGCAGCCCTCAGGGGGGGAACACTGAAGCTTTCTTT.

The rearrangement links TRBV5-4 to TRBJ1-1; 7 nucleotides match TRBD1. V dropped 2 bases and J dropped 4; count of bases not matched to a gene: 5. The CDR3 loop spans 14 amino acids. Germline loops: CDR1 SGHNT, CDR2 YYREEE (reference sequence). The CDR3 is CASSLQGLGTEAFF. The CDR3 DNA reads TGTGCCAGCAGCTTACAGGGGCTGGGCACTGAAGCTTTCTTT.

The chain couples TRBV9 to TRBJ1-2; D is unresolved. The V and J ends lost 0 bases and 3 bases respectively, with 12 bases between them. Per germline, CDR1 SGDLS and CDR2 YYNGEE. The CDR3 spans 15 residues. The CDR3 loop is CASSVDSGSDYGYTF. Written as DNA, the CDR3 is TGTGCCAGCAGCGTAGATTCCGGGTCGGACTATGGCTACACCTTC.

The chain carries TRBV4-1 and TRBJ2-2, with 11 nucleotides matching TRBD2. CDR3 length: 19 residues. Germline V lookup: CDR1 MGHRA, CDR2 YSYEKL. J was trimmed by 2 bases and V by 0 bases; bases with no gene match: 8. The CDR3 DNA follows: TGCGCCAGCAGCCAAGAGTGGGCGACTAGCGGGACCAACACCGGGGAGCTGTTTTTT. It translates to CASSQEWATSGTNTGELFF.